This passage covers 27 T cell receptor beta chains from one sample sequenced in a study of cytomegalovirus exposure and HLA in healthy donors. The PCR employed 60 Vbeta primers together with 13 Jbeta primers. The repertoire was sequenced with immunoSEQ multiplex PCR; TCRdb's copy has only in-frame clones and lacks some. The sample lists approximately 100,000 clones; under 85% were seen once. What was sequenced was PBMCs. The receptor source for this set is a woman between 35 and 50 years old in good health and CMV-seronegative.

The CDR3 region is CASSWGQGTDTQYF. As DNA, the CDR3 is TGCGCCAGCAGCTGGGGACAGGGCACAGATACGCAGTATTTT. V usage is TRBV4-1 and J usage is TRBJ2-3, with 8 positions matching TRBD1. CDR1 and CDR2 from the germline V gene are MGHRA and YSYEKL. The V and J ends lost 5 bases and 1 base, in that order; junction bases with no gene match: 2. The CDR3 consists of 14 residues.

The chain recombines TRBV5-4 with TRBJ2-7, with a weak D call TRBD1 (5 bases). CDR1 and CDR2 (germline): SGHNT, YYREEE (reference sequence). The V end lost 0 bases, the J end lost 0 bases, and 10 bases lay between the germline ends. The CDR3 is 15 amino acids. The CDR3 coding sequence is TGTGCCAGCAGCTTGGAAGGGGCAGTCTCCTACGAGCAGTACTTC. It encodes CASSLEGAVSYEQYF.

This chain uses TRBV9 with TRBJ2-5, with 8 bases identical to TRBD1. Looked up from germline, CDR1 is SGDLS and CDR2 is YYNGEE. The length of the CDR3 is 13 residues. The V segment lost 8 bases and the J segment 11 bases; nucleotides outside the gene matches: 14. The CDR3, as DNA: TGTGCCAGTAATTTCGGGACAGGAGGTGAGCAGTACTTC. This sequence encodes CASNFGTGGEQYF.

The chain uses TRBV19 and TRBJ2-5; 16 bases are shared with TRBD2. The CDR3 is made up of 16 amino acids. Germline CDR1 and CDR2: LNHDA and SQIVND (reference sequence). After removal of 3 bases from V and 5 bases from J, the junction contained 3 bases not matched to a gene. The CDR3 DNA follows: TGTGCCAGTAGTATCGGGACTAGCGGGGGGGTCGAGACCCAGTACTTC. This translates into CASSIGTSGGVETQYF.

This clone was observed a handful of times. This chain joins TRBV27 and TRBJ2-5; D perhaps matches TRBD2 (6 bases). V lost 11 bases and J lost 4, with 20 bases in between. The germline V gene has CDR1 MNHEY and CDR2 SMNVEV (reference sequence). The CDR3 is 14 amino acids. The CDR3 nucleotides read TGTGCCCCCGAAAGGGTCCGGGGAGGAGAGACCCAGTACTTC. Its protein product is CAPERVRGGETQYF.

The chain couples TRBV5-1 to TRBJ2-3, with a weak D call TRBD2 (6 bases). The CDR3 spans 14 residues. V lost 4 bases, J lost 0 bases, and 9 bases lay in between. Per the germline V gene, CDR1 is SGHRS and CDR2 is YFSETQ. In nucleotides, the CDR3 is TGCGCCAGCAGCCTGGGGACTAGCACAGATACGCAGTATTTT. It yields the protein CASSLGTSTDTQYF.

The chain has TRBV6-5 and TRBJ2-1, with 10 positions matching TRBD1. The ends lost 5 bases at V and 7 bases at J; junction bases unmatched: 8. Germline values: CDR1 MNHEY, CDR2 SVGAGI. This CDR3 contains 15 residues. The CDR3 region is CASSHGTGDRNEQFF. DNA for the CDR3: TGTGCCAGCAGTCACGGGACAGGGGATAGAAATGAGCAGTTCTTC.

CDR3 region: CASSYSRIPGNEQFF. In nucleotides, the CDR3 is TGTGCCAGCAGTTACTCGAGGATACCGGGCAATGAGCAGTTCTTC. The chain joins TRBV6-6 to TRBJ2-1; D remains ambiguous. The germline V and J ends were trimmed by 0 bases and 6 bases, with 12 bases remaining between them. The CDR3 is 15 residues long. CDR1 is MNHNY and CDR2 is SVGAGI in the germline V gene (reference sequence).

V and J are TRBV9 and TRBJ2-1, with 8 bases fitting TRBD2. With V trimmed by 0 bases and J by 2 bases, 7 bases remained unmatched. The CDR3 is 17 residues long. Germline V gives CDR1 SGDLS, CDR2 YYNGEE. Here the CDR3 DNA reads TGTGCCAGCAGCGTAGGGGTCGGCGGGGGGACCTACAATGAGCAGTTCTTC. Translated: CASSVGVGGGTYNEQFF.

The J gene is TRBJ2-3, the V gene TRBV5-1; 7 bases match TRBD1. The CDR3 covers 20 residues. The germline CDR1 and CDR2 sequences are SGHRS and YFSETQ. Trimming took 0 bases from V and 0 from J; bases not matched to a gene: 16. The CDR3 DNA is TGCGCCAGCAGCTTGGAAAGGGGGCGAGTCGCGGTTACTAGCACAGATACGCAGTATTTT. It encodes CASSLERGRVAVTSTDTQYF. The variable domain in full, with the rest retrieved from reference TRBV5-1 and TRBJ2-3, is KAGVTQTPRYLIKTRGQQVTLSCSPISGHRSVSWYQQTPGQGLQFLFEYFSETQRNKGNFPGRFSGRQFSNSRSEMNVSTLELGDSALYLCASSLERGRVAVTSTDTQYFGPGTRLTVL.

The chain employs TRBV29-1 and TRBJ1-1, with a weak D call TRBD1 (6 bases). This CDR3 has 13 residues. Per the germline V gene, CDR1 is SQVTM and CDR2 is ANQGSEA. V gave up 6 bases and J gave up 0 bases, with 11 bases separating them. The CDR3 nucleotides read TGCAGCGTCCAGGGGAGGGTGAACACTGAAGCTTTCTTT. It encodes CSVQGRVNTEAFF.

In the case of this clone: The junction shows a germline mismatch at one end, possibly a read error. This chain uses TRBV7-9 with TRBJ2-2; 9 bases are shared with TRBD1. CDR1 is SEHNR, CDR2 FQNEAQ, per germline (reference sequence). This CDR3 comprises 16 residues. CDR3 protein: CSSSSRDRENTGELFF. The CDR3 DNA reads TGTTCCAGCAGCTCCCGGGACAGGGAGAACACCGGGGAGCTGTTTTTT.

The chain is built from TRBV2 and TRBJ1-5; D may be TRBD1 (5 bases). V lost 8 bases and J 2 bases, leaving 16 bases between the germline ends. Germline CDR1 and CDR2: SNHLY and FYNNEI. CDR3 size: 15 residues. The CDR3 spells CASGGVASRNQPQHF. CDR3 sequence (DNA): TGTGCCAGCGGGGGGGTTGCCTCCCGCAATCAGCCCCAGCATTTT. The full variable domain, in which reference TRBV2 and TRBJ1-5 provide the parts outside the CDR3, is EPEVTQTPSHQVTQMGQEVILRCVPISNHLYFYWYRQILGQKVEFLVSFYNNEISEKSEIFDDQFSVERPDGSNFTLKIRSTKLEDSAMYFCASGGVASRNQPQHFGDGTRLSIL.

The chain uses TRBV30 and TRBJ2-7; 8 bases map to TRBD1. V shed 5 bases, J shed 1 base, and the junction held 10 bases outside the gene matches. Germline V gives CDR1 GTSNPN, CDR2 SVGIG (reference sequence). CDR3 length: 15 amino acids. CDR3 nucleotide sequence: TGTGCCTGGGACCCCGACAGGGGTGGGTCCTACGAGCAGTACTTC. Protein product: CAWDPDRGGSYEQYF.

V gene TRBV7-3 combines with J gene TRBJ2-7, with a weak D call TRBD2 (7 bases). Trimming pared 8 bases from V and 6 bases from J, leaving 11 bases between. Germline CDR1 is SGHTA and CDR2 is FQGTGA. The CDR3 consists of 11 residues. Here the CDR3 reads CASGGGLEQYF. CDR3 nucleotides: TGTGCCAGCGGGGGGGGGCTCGAGCAGTACTTC.

Here the CDR3 reads CASSVGYSSYEQYF. For the CDR3, the DNA is TGTGCCAGCAGCGTAGGGTACAGCTCCTACGAGCAGTACTTC. V usage is TRBV9 and J usage is TRBJ2-7; D call uncertain. V shed 0 bases and J shed 0 bases, with 7 bases lying between them. The CDR3 loop spans 14 amino acids. From germline, CDR1 is SGDLS and CDR2 YYNGEE.

This rearrangement joins TRBV9 to TRBJ1-2; D remains ambiguous. CDR3 size: 14 residues. V was clipped by 4 bases and J by 4 bases, with 14 bases between them. In germline, CDR1 is SGDLS, CDR2 YYNGEE. The CDR3 nucleotides read TGTGCCAGCAGCAAGCCGAACGGACTCTATGGCTACACCTTC. As protein: CASSKPNGLYGYTF.

This chain uses TRBV19 with TRBJ1-1, with D possibly TRBD1 on 5 matching bases. This CDR3 is built from 15 residues. V shed 5 bases and J shed 1 base, with 14 bases lying between them. The germline gives CDR1 LNHDA, CDR2 SQIVND (reference sequence). CDR3 region: CASSDVGAQNTEAFF. CDR3 bases: TGTGCCAGTAGTGATGTAGGGGCGCAGAACACTGAAGCTTTCTTT.

The rearrangement links TRBV2 to TRBJ2-1; 10 nucleotides align to TRBD2. This CDR3 comprises 15 residues. The germline gives CDR1 SNHLY, CDR2 FYNNEI. The trim removed 1 base at V and 6 bases at J, leaving 3 bases unmatched. CDR3 DNA sequence: TGTGCCAGCAGTGAAGGCCTAGCGGGAGCCAATGAGCAGTTCTTC. As protein: CASSEGLAGANEQFF.

The chain recombines TRBV30 with TRBJ1-5; 12 nucleotides match TRBD1. The CDR3 is 17 residues long. The ends lost 3 bases at V and 6 bases at J; junction bases unmatched: 12. Looked up from germline, CDR1 is GTSNPN and CDR2 is SVGIG (reference sequence). The CDR3 is CAWRTGTGGLGGQPQHF. The CDR3 nucleotides are TGTGCCTGGAGGACCGGGACAGGGGGCCTTGGGGGTCAGCCCCAGCATTTT.

The chain recombines TRBV5-4 with TRBJ1-3; D gene unclear. The CDR3 is 14 residues long. V was clipped by 0 bases and J by 0 bases, with 4 bases between them. Looked up from germline, CDR1 is SGHNT and CDR2 is YYREEE (reference sequence). The CDR3 nucleotides are TGTGCCAGCAGCTTGGACATCTCTGGAAACACCATATATTTT. Translation: CASSLDISGNTIYF. The complete variable domain, with remaining parts taken from reference TRBV5-4 and TRBJ1-3, reads ETGVTQSPTHLIKTRGQQVTLRCSSQSGHNTVSWYQQALGQGPQFIFQYYREEENGRGNFPPRFSGLQFPNYSSELNVNALELDDSALYLCASSLDISGNTIYFGEGSWLTVV.

The rearrangement links TRBV19 to TRBJ2-5; TRBD2 matches at 7 bases. This CDR3 contains 12 residues. Looked up from germline, CDR1 is LNHDA and CDR2 is SQIVND (reference sequence). J lost 5 bases, V lost 3 bases, and 0 bases had no gene match. CDR3 nucleotides: TGTGCCAGTAGTATTAGCGGGGAGACCCAGTACTTC. It specifies CASSISGETQYF.

V usage is TRBV30 and J usage is TRBJ2-7; maybe TRBD2 (5 bases). Looked up from germline, CDR1 is GTSNPN and CDR2 is SVGIG (reference sequence). The CDR3 sequence is 13 residues long. V was clipped by 5 bases and J by 6 bases, with 17 bases between them. The CDR3 loop is CAWGKSLAGEQYF. The CDR3 DNA reads as TGTGCCTGGGGAAAAAGTCTAGCCGGCGAGCAGTACTTC. Full variable domain (missing parts from reference TRBV30 and TRBJ2-7): SQTIHQWPATLVQPVGSPLSLECTVEGTSNPNLYWYRQAAGRGLQLLFYSVGIGQISSEVPQNLSASRPQDRQFILSSKKLLLSDSGFYLCAWGKSLAGEQYFGPGTRLTVT.

The sample holds one count of this clone. This chain connects TRBV4-1 to TRBJ2-6, with no clear D. The V end lost 3 bases, the J end lost 2 bases, and 17 bases lay between the germline ends. The CDR3 covers 18 residues. Per the germline V gene, CDR1 is MGHRA and CDR2 is YSYEKL. Here the CDR3 reads CASSHLAGMFPGANVLTF. DNA for the CDR3: TGCGCCAGCAGCCACTTGGCTGGCATGTTCCCTGGGGCCAACGTCCTGACTTTC.

The rearrangement links TRBV10-3 to TRBJ2-2, with D perhaps matching TRBD2 (6 bases). The ends were cut back, 10 bases at V and 7 bases at J, with 22 bases in the middle. This CDR3 has 15 amino acids. The germline CDR1 and CDR2 sequences are ENHRY and SYGVKD. This CDR3 is CATRFGGIGVGELFF. As DNA, the CDR3 is TGTGCCACCCGTTTCGGCGGGATCGGGGTCGGGGAGCTGTTTTTT.

The gene calls are TRBV29-1 and TRBJ2-7; possibly TRBD1 for D (5 bases). Germline values: CDR1 SQVTM, CDR2 ANQGSEA. CDR3 size: 17 residues. V lost 6 bases and J lost 5, with 29 bases in between. CDR3 protein: CSVAGLSENYWGDEQYF. As DNA, the CDR3 is TGCAGCGTCGCCGGGTTGAGCGAGAACTATTGGGGCGACGAGCAGTACTTC.

This clone came up a few times. V is TRBV27 and J is TRBJ2-7; 11 bases agree with TRBD2. This CDR3 region has 15 residues. CDR1 is MNHEY and CDR2 is SMNVEV in the germline V gene (reference sequence). V was pared by 5 bases and J by 1 base, with 4 bases of the junction left unmatched. The CDR3 DNA is TGTGCCAGCAGTCTAGCGGGGGGTTCATCCTACGAGCAGTACTTC. The encoded protein is CASSLAGGSSYEQYF.